This T cell receptor (beta chain) emerged from a study of T cell responses to AZD1222 COVID-19 vaccine. Study-wide points: The sample set comprised mostly white British donors with more females, and clonal diversity was possibly underestimated. Along spike, vaccine-associated CD4 TCRs were found throughout, with dominance at 160-218 and 743-854. A rise in Spike-specific TCR breadth and depth followed two AZD1222 doses.

Only in-frame clones appear in the TCRdb table, and some are missing; sequencing was by immunoSEQ multiplex PCR. The sample shows 24,000 or so clones, around 87% of them seen only once. From germline, CDR1 is LGHNA and CDR2 YNFKEQ. V was pared by 1 base and J by 5 bases, with 15 bases between. The CDR3 is 17 amino acids. As regards this clone: Its antigen is unidentified.

The sequence came from an adult who received the AZD1222 COVID-19 vaccine. Here the sequenced sample was peripheral blood, taken 28 days after the second AZD1222 dose. The chain carries TRBV4-2 and TRBJ1-6; no definite D call. This CDR3 reads CASSQGVRRADNSPLHF. CDR3 bases: TGTGCCAGCAGCCAAGGAGTAAGGCGGGCCGATAATTCACCCCTCCACTTT.